The rows below give T cell receptor beta chains drawn from one sample of a study of cytomegalovirus exposure and HLA in healthy donors. Measured with immunoSEQ multiplex PCR; TCRdb has only the in-frame clones, and not every one. Found here are 150,000 to 200,000 clones, roughly 80% of them singletons; the top ten hold 3% to 4%. Material for sequencing was PBMCs. The receptors were sampled from a man between 45 and 60 years old in good health and CMV-seronegative. The CDR3 runs from the conserved cysteine through the conserved F or W. A D gene is named only where the DNA matches it firmly. The size field is filled for only some rows; it gives once, few, many or a size class.

abundance | j_gene | v_gene | d_gene | CDR3nt | CDR3aa
- | TRBJ2-7 | TRBV5-1 | - | TGCGCCAGCAGCTTGGCCGGGTCGTGGGAGCAGTACTTC | CASSLAGSWEQYF
- | TRBJ2-3 | TRBV5-1 | TRBD1 | TGCGCCAGCAGCTTGGGTAGGAGGACAGGGGCGGGAGATACGCAGTATTTT | CASSLGRRTGAGDTQYF
few | TRBJ2-1 | TRBV19 | TRBD1 | TGTGCCAGTAGTATTGTGGGACAGGGGCGTTACAATGAGCAGTTCTTC | CASSIVGQGRYNEQFF
- | TRBJ1-1 | TRBV6-1 | TRBD1 | TGTGCCAGCAGGATAGGGGGACAGGGAGGTGAAGCTTTCTTT | CASRIGGQGGEAFF
few | TRBJ2-1 | TRBV6-5 | - | TGTGCCAGCAGTTACGTCGGGACTTACAATGAGCAGTTCTTC | CASSYVGTYNEQFF
- | TRBJ1-1 | TRBV29-1 | - | TGCAGCGTTCAGAACACTGAAGCTTTCTTT | CSVQNTEAFF
- | TRBJ1-2 | TRBV19 | - | TGTGCCAGTAGTATTGCGGGGGCTGGTGGCTACACCTTC | CASSIAGAGGYTF
- | TRBJ2-3 | TRBV9 | - | TGTGCCAGCAGCGTAGTTGACAGTCCCCGCACAGATACGCAGTATTTT | CASSVVDSPRTDTQYF
- | TRBJ1-1 | TRBV4-3 | - | TGCGCCAGCAGCCAAGGTAGCGGGTCGGGCACTGAAGCTTTCTTT | CASSQGSGSGTEAFF
- | TRBJ1-1 | TRBV18 | TRBD1 | TGTGCCAGCTCACCAAGAGACAGGGGGCCTACTGAAGCTTTCTTT | CASSPRDRGPTEAFF
few | TRBJ2-1 | TRBV18 | - | TGTGCCAGCTCACCACCCGTATACAATGAGCAGTTCTTC | CASSPPVYNEQFF
- | TRBJ2-7 | TRBV6-5 | - | TGTGCCAGCAGTTCGTCCTTCGAGCAGTACTTC | CASSSSFEQYF
- | TRBJ2-7 | TRBV7-6 | TRBD2 | TGTGCCAGCAGCCTCGGGACTAACAACTACGAGCAGTACTTC | CASSLGTNNYEQYF
- | TRBJ1-2 | TRBV18 | - | TGTGCCAGCTCACCGGGGCCAGGGGCTGGCTACACCTTC | CASSPGPGAGYTF
- | TRBJ1-1 | TRBV5-4 | - | TGTGCCAGCAGCTCCAACAGGGAAGGCACTGAAGCTTTCTTT | CASSSNREGTEAFF
- | TRBJ1-1 | TRBV7-9 | TRBD1 | TGTGCCAGCACCTGGGGGACAGGGTTTAGGCACACTGAAGCTTTCTTT | CASTWGTGFRHTEAFF